What follows are 21 T cell receptor beta chains derived from one specimen sequenced in a study of cytotoxic CD8 clonotypes in ibrutinib-treated CLL. Repertoires were generated with immunoSEQ multiplex PCR, while TCRdb's copy carries only in-frame clones and drops some. The sample holds 130,000 or so clones, approximately 80% seen once. The material was PBMCs, obtained after 24 months of ibrutinib treatment. Receptors were obtained from a human donor with chronic lymphocytic leukemia.

This clone was detected only once. J is TRBJ1-4 and V is TRBV7-2; D gene ambiguous. V was cut by 6 bases and J by 8 bases, with 13 bases left in between. CDR1 is SGHTA and CDR2 is FQGNSA in the germline V gene. The CDR3 consists of 13 residues. The CDR3 loop reads CASSGNEWEKLFF. The CDR3 bases are TGTGCCAGCAGTGGCAACGAGTGGGAAAAACTGTTTTTT.

The chain has TRBV15 and TRBJ2-7, with 8 bases lining up with TRBD1. There are 14 residues in the CDR3. V lost 0 bases, J lost 4 bases, and 2 bases stayed unmatched. The germline V gene encodes CDR1 LNHNV and CDR2 YYDKDF (reference sequence). CDR3 DNA sequence: TGTGCCACCAGCAGAGACAGGGGGCAATACGAGCAGTACTTC. Translated: CATSRDRGQYEQYF.

The chain has TRBV27 and TRBJ1-1; 10 bases agree with TRBD1. The V gene end was trimmed by 5 bases and the J gene end by 1 base; junction bases not matched to a gene: 4. This CDR3 spans 15 amino acids. Per germline, CDR1 MNHEY and CDR2 SMNVEV (reference sequence). The CDR3 here is CASSKTGGTNTEAFF. The CDR3 region has the DNA TGTGCCAGCAGTAAGACAGGGGGCACGAACACTGAAGCTTTCTTT.

To note about this clone: This CDR3 is also generated by other DNA sequences in the sample. CDR3 in DNA: TGTGCCAGCAGCTTGAGGGACAGGGGGCTTGAGCAGTACTTC. Translation: CASSLRDRGLEQYF. This chain links TRBV5-4 with TRBJ2-7, with 12 bases identical to TRBD1. V trimming: 1 base; J trimming: 7 bases; junction bases outside the gene matches: 3. CDR1 is SGHNT and CDR2 is YYREEE in the germline V gene (reference sequence). The CDR3 spans 14 residues.

The J gene is TRBJ2-3, the V gene TRBV2; D is unresolved. Per the germline V gene, CDR1 is SNHLY and CDR2 is FYNNEI. The CDR3 has 13 amino acids. V shed 4 bases and J shed 10 bases, with 15 bases lying between them. The CDR3 sequence: CASSAHLARAQYF. CDR3 nucleotide sequence: TGTGCCAGCAGTGCCCACCTCGCCCGAGCGCAGTATTTT.

The chain is built from TRBV7-2 and TRBJ1-4, with D hard to call. CDR1 SGHTA and CDR2 FQGNSA come from the germline V gene. There are 13 residues in the CDR3. V lost 1 base and J lost 8, with 8 bases in between. The CDR3: CASSLVAPEKLFF. The CDR3 nucleotides read TGTGCCAGCAGCTTAGTGGCACCAGAAAAACTGTTTTTT.

The V gene is TRBV11-3, the J gene TRBJ1-1; D is unclear. Trimming left V 1 base short and J 1 base short, with 7 bases between. CDR1 is SGHNT and CDR2 is YENEEA in the germline V gene. The CDR3 contains 14 residues. The DNA for the CDR3 is TGTGCCAGCAGCTTAGGGAGCTGGAACACTGAAGCTTTCTTT. Residues: CASSLGSWNTEAFF. The full variable domain, with the rest looked up from reference TRBV11-3 and TRBJ1-1, is EAGVVQSPRYKIIEKKQPVAFWCNPISGHNTLYWYLQNLGQGPELLIRYENEEAVDDSQLPKDRFSAERLKGVDSTLKIQPAELGDSAVYLCASSLGSWNTEAFFGQGTRLTVV.

V and J are TRBV27 and TRBJ2-5; no clear D gene. Germline lookup yields CDR1 MNHEY and CDR2 SMNVEV (reference sequence). The CDR3 is 12 residues long. Deletions cut 9 bases from V and 7 bases from J, with 15 bases between. The CDR3 DNA follows: TGTGCCAGGCCGGGTCAGTCGGGGACCCAGTACTTC. This sequence encodes CARPGQSGTQYF.

This chain joins TRBV28 and TRBJ1-4; tentative D call: TRBD1 (5 bases). There are 14 residues in the CDR3. The germline CDR1 and CDR2 sequences are MDHEN and SYDVKM. The germline V and J ends were trimmed by 6 bases and 8 bases, with 16 bases remaining between them. The CDR3 DNA is TGTGCCAGCAGATCCGGGACTGCCTGGGAAAAACTGTTTTTT. Encoded protein: CASRSGTAWEKLFF.

The table lists this clone with many counts. J is TRBJ1-1 and V is TRBV19; TRBD1 is a possible D gene (6 bases). V lost 8 bases and J 0 bases, leaving 10 bases between the germline ends. Germline V gene data show CDR1 as LNHDA and CDR2 as SQIVND (reference sequence). The CDR3 has 13 amino acids. The CDR3 spells CASQDRLNTEAFF. In nucleotides, the CDR3 is TGTGCCAGTCAGGACAGACTGAACACTGAAGCTTTCTTT.

In DNA, the CDR3 is TGTGCCAGCAGCTTAACGGGAAATCCCTCCCAAGGCAAGCAGTACTTC. This codes for CASSLTGNPSQGKQYF. The chain is built from TRBV7-3 and TRBJ2-7; D is ambiguous. V was pared by 0 bases and J by 8 bases, with 20 bases between. Germline assignment: CDR1 SGHTA and CDR2 FQGTGA. CDR3 length: 16 amino acids.

V and J are TRBV19 and TRBJ2-2, with D tentatively TRBD1 (5 bases). This CDR3 is built from 14 residues. The germline V gene has CDR1 LNHDA and CDR2 SQIVND (reference sequence). With 5 bases removed from V and 4 bases from J, the gap between germline ends came to 11 bases. CDR3 sequence (DNA): TGTGCCAGTAGTGACAGACTTTTCACCGGGGAGCTGTTTTTT. This translates into CASSDRLFTGELFF.

V is TRBV19 and J is TRBJ1-2; maybe TRBD1 (6 bases). With 3 bases removed from V and 4 bases from J, the gap between germline ends came to 18 bases. CDR1 and CDR2 (germline): LNHDA, SQIVND (reference sequence). The CDR3 totals 16 residues. As DNA, the CDR3 is TGTGCCAGTAGTATGTTCGTGGGGACATACTTCTATGGCTACACCTTC. Translated, it gives CASSMFVGTYFYGYTF.

This chain joins TRBV7-9 and TRBJ1-1; a weak D match, TRBD1 (5 bases). V dropped 3 bases and J dropped 1 base, with 6 bases sitting between them. This CDR3 contains 13 residues. The germline gives CDR1 SEHNR, CDR2 FQNEAQ (reference sequence). CDR3 sequence (DNA): TGTGCCAGCAGCTTTACAGGGAACACTGAAGCTTTCTTT. Translated: CASSFTGNTEAFF.

The rearrangement links TRBV10-3 to TRBJ2-7, with D possibly being TRBD1 (8 bases). This CDR3 spans 15 amino acids. Per germline, CDR1 ENHRY and CDR2 SYGVKD. Trimming shortened V by 3 bases and J by 6 bases, and 18 bases separated the two germline ends. CDR3 protein: CAISENHRGGGEQYF. CDR3 DNA sequence: TGTGCCATCAGTGAAAACCACAGGGGGGGCGGCGAGCAGTACTTC.

The V gene is TRBV9, the J gene TRBJ1-2; the match to TRBD1 covers 9 bases. This CDR3 spans 14 amino acids. Germline CDR1 reads SGDLS; CDR2 reads YYNGEE. The J segment lost 6 bases and the V segment lost 4 bases, leaving 7 bases of the junction unmatched. The CDR3, as DNA: TGTGCCAGCAGCAAAACCGGGACAGGGCATGGCTACACCTTC. Its translation: CASSKTGTGHGYTF. The variable domain in full, completed from reference TRBV9 and TRBJ1-2, reads DSGVTQTPKHLITATGQRVTLRCSPRSGDLSVYWYQQSLDQGLQFLIQYYNGEERAKGNILERFSAQQFPDLHSELNLSSLELGDSALYFCASSKTGTGHGYTFGSGTRLTVV.

J is TRBJ2-1 and V is TRBV6-6, with TRBD2 identical over 8 bases. Looked up from germline, CDR1 is MNHNY and CDR2 is SVGAGI (reference sequence). CDR3 length equals 14 residues. J was trimmed by 7 bases and V by 5 bases; bases with no gene match: 7. The CDR3 DNA sequence: TGTGCCAGCAGTCCAGGACTAGCCGTAAATGAGCAGTTCTTC. It is translated as CASSPGLAVNEQFF.

The rearrangement joins TRBV28 to TRBJ2-6; 10 positions match TRBD1. Germline V gene lookup returns CDR1 MDHEN and CDR2 SYDVKM. The CDR3 is made up of 19 amino acids. V lost 7 bases and J lost 0; bases outside the gene matches: 12. This chain's CDR3 is CASTWGWGQGISGANVLTF. The DNA for the CDR3 is TGTGCCAGCACATGGGGTTGGGGACAGGGGATCTCTGGGGCCAACGTCCTGACTTTC.

V usage is TRBV30 and J usage is TRBJ2-1; a possible D gene is TRBD1 (6 bases). The germline V and J ends were trimmed by 3 bases and 8 bases, with 17 bases remaining between them. This CDR3 is built from 14 residues. Germline lookup yields CDR1 GTSNPN and CDR2 SVGIG (reference sequence). The CDR3 nucleotides read TGTGCCTGGAGCGTTACGACAGGCAGCTATGAGCAGTTCTTC. This codes for CAWSVTTGSYEQFF.

The chain combines TRBV30 with TRBJ1-1, with 7 nucleotides matching TRBD1. Germline-derived CDR1 and CDR2 are GTSNPN and SVGIG (reference sequence). CDR3 length equals 13 residues. Losses at the gene ends were 3 bases for V and 10 bases for J; bases not matched to a gene: 11. This chain's CDR3 is CAWRAGGSWGAFF. CDR3 sequence (DNA): TGTGCCTGGAGGGCAGGGGGAAGTTGGGGAGCTTTCTTT.

The chain has TRBV7-2 and TRBJ1-1, with D unresolved. The CDR3 covers 14 residues. V dropped 2 bases and J dropped 5 bases, with 12 bases sitting between them. CDR1 is SGHTA, CDR2 FQGNSA, per germline. The CDR3 spells CASSLSPPVTEAFF. CDR3 DNA sequence: TGTGCCAGCAGCTTAAGCCCTCCTGTGACTGAAGCTTTCTTT. Full variable domain (outside the CDR3, taken from reference TRBV7-2 and TRBJ1-1): GAGVSQSPSNKVTEKGKDVELRCDPISGHTALYWYRQSLGQGLEFLIYFQGNSAPDKSGLPSDRFSAERTGGSVSTLTIQRTQQEDSAVYLCASSLSPPVTEAFFGQGTRLTVV.